This T cell receptor beta chain was profiled in a study of long-term antiretroviral therapy in people with HIV. Study conclusions and caveats: Data on ART adherence, viral resistance or therapy changes were unavailable. Samples were collected from about 2004 to 2017 under possibly less effective ART regimens. Pre-ART clonal expansions dominated every time point's repertoire.

Germline V gene data show CDR1 as SGHNT and CDR2 as YYREEE (reference sequence). The CDR3 runs to 15 residues. The V and J ends lost 4 bases and 0 bases respectively, with 14 bases between them. With regard to this clone: Its antigen is unknown.

Held in samples before DNA extraction were about 0.85-10 million cryopreserved PBMC. Survey level was the resolution at which the v3.0 immunoSEQ assay ran. Data came from immunoSEQ multiplex PCR; TCRdb stores just in-frame clones and leaves some out. The data show almost 30,000 clones, about 93% seen once. The rearrangement joins TRBV5-4 to TRBJ2-7; D may be TRBD1 (6 bases). This TCR derives from a woman aged 40 to 50 with HIV. Here the sequenced sample was unsorted PBMCs, taken around 6.3 years after starting antiretroviral therapy. The CDR3 is CASSGRGESSYEQYF. CDR3 DNA sequence: TGTGCCAGCAGCGGCAGGGGCGAGAGCTCCTACGAGCAGTACTTC. The variable domain in full, with the rest retrieved from reference TRBV5-4 and TRBJ2-7, is ETGVTQSPTHLIKTRGQQVTLRCSSQSGHNTVSWYQQALGQGPQFIFQYYREEENGRGNFPPRFSGLQFPNYSSELNVNALELDDSALYLCASSGRGESSYEQYFGPGTRLTVT.